Shown below are 31 T cell receptor beta chains from a single sample sequenced in a study of type 1 and type 2 diabetes patients. Amplification started from genomic DNA. The TCR beta CDR3 region was amplified using 30 forward and 13 reverse primers. TCRdb independently ran MiXCR on the multiplex PCR reads; one entry per CDR3 protein. The sample lists 270,000 or so distinct CDR3 sequences, more than 45% occurring once. Sequencing was carried out using peripheral blood mononuclear cells (PBMCs). The source is a man aged 18 to 29 with type 2 diabetes.

J is TRBJ1-2 and V is TRBV20-1; D is ambiguous. The V end lost 1 base, the J end lost 3 bases, and 12 bases lay between the germline ends. CDR3 length equals 14 residues. Germline assignment: CDR1 DFQATT and CDR2 SNEGSKA (reference sequence). For the CDR3, the DNA is TGCAGTGCTAGAGTCCAGAGCCGGGACTATGGCTACACCTTC. Amino acids: CSARVQSRDYGYTF.

The CDR3 DNA is TGTGCCAGCACCCCCCTCCGGGGGGTCGCTGAAGCTTTCTTT. It encodes CASTPLRGVAEAFF. The chain is built from TRBV6-5 and TRBJ1-1; the D gene is possibly TRBD1 (5 bases). Germline V gives CDR1 MNHEY, CDR2 SVGAGI. V dropped 7 bases and J dropped 6 bases, with 18 bases sitting between them. The CDR3 covers 14 residues.

This chain joins TRBV19 and TRBJ2-3; possibly TRBD1 for D (6 bases). The CDR3 sequence is 15 residues long. Germline V gene sequence: CDR1 LNHDA, CDR2 SQIVND (reference sequence). The V and J ends lost 10 bases and 3 bases respectively, with 20 bases between them. CDR3 amino acids: CAIQTGPKRTDTQYF. The CDR3 DNA reads TGTGCCATCCAGACAGGCCCGAAAAGAACAGATACGCAGTATTTT. Full variable domain (rest looked up from reference TRBV19 and TRBJ2-3): DGGITQSPKYLFRKEGQNVTLSCEQNLNHDAMYWYRQDPGQGLRLIYYSQIVNDFQKGDIAEGYSVSREKKESFPLTVTSAQKNPTAFYLCAIQTGPKRTDTQYFGPGTRLTVL.

This clonotype was seen more than once but under ten times. This sequence joins TRBV30 and TRBJ2-7; D may match TRBD1 or TRBD2 (5 bases each). From germline, CDR1 is GTSNPN and CDR2 SVGIG (reference sequence). This CDR3 has 15 amino acids. Trimming removed 0 bases at V and 4 bases at J, with 16 bases between. The CDR3 protein is CAWSVRGGREYEQYF. In DNA form, the CDR3 reads TGTGCCTGGAGTGTACGGGGCGGAAGAGAGTACGAGCAGTACTTC.

This clonotype showed up just a few times. The rearrangement links TRBV15 to TRBJ2-2; D gene unclear. The germline gives CDR1 LNHNV, CDR2 YYDKDF (reference sequence). The CDR3 is made up of 12 amino acids. V gave up 2 bases and J gave up 3 bases, with 1 base separating them. CDR3 bases: TGTGCCACCAGCAGATACACCGGGGAGCTGTTTTTT. Translating it yields CATSRYTGELFF.

This chain links TRBV28 with TRBJ2-2; possibly TRBD1 for D (7 bases). The CDR3 contains 14 residues. Trimming pared 7 bases from V and 6 bases from J, leaving 15 bases between. Germline-derived CDR1 and CDR2 are MDHEN and SYDVKM. The CDR3 DNA reads TGTGCCAGCATGAGGAGGGGGCGGGCCGGGGAGCTGTTTTTT. Translating it yields CASMRRGRAGELFF.

V and J are TRBV12-3 or TRBV12-4 and TRBJ1-2; D is ambiguous. This CDR3 has 12 amino acids. The V end lost 5 bases, the J end lost 8 bases, and 12 bases lay between the germline ends. CDR3 bases: TGTGCCAGCAGTAAGGTTCTAGGGGGCTACACCTTC. Protein sequence: CASSKVLGGYTF.

The chain has TRBV19 and TRBJ2-5; D possibly corresponds to TRBD1 (6 bases). The V gene lost 5 bases and the J gene lost 2 bases, with 15 bases spanning the gap. The CDR3 contains 15 residues. Germline V gives CDR1 LNHDA, CDR2 SQIVND (reference sequence). The CDR3 DNA follows: TGTGCCAGTAGTCATCCGGGACAAATACAAGAGACCCAGTACTTC. Residues: CASSHPGQIQETQYF.

This clonotype has just a few counts. The J gene is TRBJ1-1, the V gene TRBV20-1; TRBD1 might be the D (6 bases). The CDR3 contains 13 residues. The germline V gene has CDR1 DFQATT and CDR2 SNEGSKA (reference sequence). V was clipped by 5 bases and J by 4 bases, with 14 bases between them. CDR3 in DNA: TGCAGTGCTCCAAACAGGGCGTTCACTGAAGCTTTCTTT. It specifies CSAPNRAFTEAFF.

This clonotype was recorded a few times. CDR3 loop: CASSVARGVSEETQYF. The CDR3 coding sequence is TGTGCCAGCAGCGTTGCCAGGGGGGTCAGCGAAGAGACCCAGTACTTC. J is TRBJ2-5 and V is TRBV2; possible D gene TRBD1, 7 bases. Germline values: CDR1 SNHLY, CDR2 FYNNEI. The CDR3 runs 16 residues. V lost 6 bases to trimming and J lost 3 bases, with 20 bases between them.

This clonotype was picked up many times. This chain connects TRBV15 to TRBJ1-1; no reliable D call. Trimming cost V 0 bases and J 10 bases, with 12 bases left between them. Germline V lookup: CDR1 LNHNV, CDR2 YYDKDF (reference sequence). This CDR3 is built from 13 residues. The chain's CDR3 is CATSRDLNDGAFF. DNA for the CDR3: TGTGCCACCAGCAGAGATCTTAATGACGGAGCTTTCTTT.

The J gene is TRBJ1-2, the V gene TRBV10-3; D is possibly TRBD1 (5 bases). The CDR3 is made up of 14 amino acids. Germline V lookup: CDR1 ENHRY, CDR2 SYGVKD. Trimming removed 11 bases at V and 11 bases at J, with 27 bases between. As DNA, the CDR3 is TGTGCCTGGAGTGTATCCCCCTCCCAGGGAATATACACCTTC. It encodes CAWSVSPSQGIYTF.

A note on this clonotype: A much more abundant neighbour one base away suggests this may be a read error. The chain employs TRBV30 and TRBJ2-5; 8 bases map to TRBD1. With 4 bases clipped from V and 5 bases from J, the junction kept 9 bases outside the gene matches. Germline V lookup: CDR1 GTSNPN, CDR2 SVGIG (reference sequence). The CDR3 has 14 residues. The CDR3 loop reads CAWNTDRGGETQYF. DNA of the CDR3: TGTGCCTGGAATACCGACAGGGGCGGGGAGACCCAGTACTTC.

The rearrangement uses TRBV5-1 and TRBJ1-2, with 12 bases aligning to TRBD1. V shed 5 bases and J 6 bases; nucleotides not matched to a gene: 5. The CDR3 has 14 amino acids. Germline CDR1 and CDR2: SGHRS and YFSETQ. Here the CDR3 reads CASRPGQGADGYTF. CDR3 nucleotides: TGCGCCAGCAGACCGGGACAGGGGGCTGATGGCTACACCTTC.

This rearrangement joins TRBV30 to TRBJ1-2, with TRBD1 identical over 9 bases. The ends lost 2 bases at V and 7 bases at J; junction bases unmatched: 8. CDR3 length: 14 residues. Per the germline V gene, CDR1 is GTSNPN and CDR2 is SVGIG (reference sequence). The CDR3 loop is CAWSNSGTGIGYTF. Written as DNA, the CDR3 is TGTGCCTGGAGTAACTCCGGGACAGGGATTGGCTACACCTTC.

With regard to this clonotype: A read error may explain this, as a much larger clone is one base away. V usage is TRBV7-8 and J usage is TRBJ2-5; weak D call: TRBD2 (6 bases). Germline V gives CDR1 SGHVS, CDR2 FQNEAQ. There are 12 residues in the CDR3. Trimming removed 6 bases from V and 9 bases from J, with 14 bases in between. The CDR3 DNA sequence: TGTGCCAGCAGTAAAGGGTGGGAGGCCCAGTACTTC. It is translated as CASSKGWEAQYF.

The table lists this clonotype with a few counts. The chain has TRBV19 and TRBJ1-5; a possible D gene is TRBD1 (5 bases). The CDR3 length is 14 residues. With 6 bases removed from V and 6 bases from J, the gap between germline ends came to 15 bases. Germline V gene data show CDR1 as LNHDA and CDR2 as SQIVND (reference sequence). CDR3 sequence reads: CASSNPRQGQPQHF. CDR3 in DNA: TGTGCCAGTAGCAACCCCCGGCAGGGTCAGCCCCAGCATTTT.

The chain joins TRBV6-5 to TRBJ2-7; 7 nucleotides agree with TRBD2. The CDR3 runs to 12 residues. V lost 11 bases to trimming and J lost 2 bases; unmatched junction nucleotides: 6. Germline CDR1 is MNHEY and CDR2 is SVGAGI. The CDR3 sequence: CAVGTKPYEQYF. CDR3 nucleotides: TGTGCCGTAGGGACTAAACCCTACGAGCAGTACTTC.

On this clonotype: A much larger clonotype is one base distant, so this may be a read error. This chain connects TRBV2 to TRBJ2-7; no definite D call. Germline V gene lookup returns CDR1 SNHLY and CDR2 FYNNEI. The CDR3 length is 13 residues. Trimming removed 8 bases from V and 2 bases from J, with 13 bases in between. The CDR3 loop reads CASGVEVAYEQYF. The CDR3, as DNA: TGTGCCAGCGGTGTTGAGGTCGCCTACGAGCAGTACTTC. Full variable domain (remainder filled in from reference TRBV2 and TRBJ2-7): EPEVTQTPSHQVTQMGQEVILRCVPISNHLYFYWYRQILGQKVEFLVSFYNNEISEKSEIFDDQFSVERPDGSNFTLKIRSTKLEDSAMYFCASGVEVAYEQYFGPGTRLTVT.

The genes are TRBV2 and TRBJ2-7; 7 nucleotides agree with TRBD1. The CDR3 runs 13 residues. Germline lookup yields CDR1 SNHLY and CDR2 FYNNEI. The J segment lost 3 bases and the V segment lost 10 bases, leaving 9 bases of the junction unmatched. The CDR3 region has the DNA TGTGCCACAACCCGGGACAGAAGCTACGAGCAGTACTTC. Its translation is CATTRDRSYEQYF.

This clonotype occurred a few times. This chain joins TRBV9 and TRBJ1-2; 7 bases are shared with TRBD1. The germline CDR1 and CDR2 sequences are SGDLS and YYNGEE. CDR3 length: 16 amino acids. V lost 0 bases to trimming and J lost 5 bases; unmatched junction nucleotides: 10. The CDR3 loop reads CASSVGGDSRPYGYTF. The CDR3, as DNA: TGTGCCAGCAGCGTAGGAGGGGACAGCCGACCTTATGGCTACACCTTC.

The rearrangement joins TRBV19 to TRBJ2-2, with D uncertain. Per the germline V gene, CDR1 is LNHDA and CDR2 is SQIVND (reference sequence). V lost 2 bases, J lost 4 bases, and 8 bases lay in between. The CDR3 loop spans 14 amino acids. In nucleotides, the CDR3 is TGTGCCAGTAGTATATTAGGTCTCACCGGGGAGCTGTTTTTT. Translated: CASSILGLTGELFF.

For this clonotype: This may be a read error, as it is one base from a much larger clone. The chain is built from TRBV2 and TRBJ2-5; 7 bases fit TRBD1. CDR3 length: 14 residues. In germline, CDR1 is SNHLY, CDR2 FYNNEI. V shed 6 bases, J shed 3 bases, and the junction held 7 bases outside the gene matches. Here the CDR3 DNA reads TGTGCCAGCAGCGTGGTCAGGGGGAAAGAGACCCAGTACTTC. This translates into CASSVVRGKETQYF.

The chain is built from TRBV27 and TRBJ1-2, with TRBD1 as a possible D gene (5 bases). CDR1 and CDR2 (germline): MNHEY, SMNVEV (reference sequence). Deletions cut 0 bases from V and 2 bases from J, with 16 bases between. This CDR3 has 17 residues. The CDR3 region is CASSLSPTGLSNYGYTF. The CDR3 bases are TGTGCCAGCAGTTTATCGCCTACAGGACTCTCAAACTATGGCTACACCTTC.

The chain uses TRBV6-5 and TRBJ2-7; a possible D gene is TRBD1 (7 bases). There are 13 residues in the CDR3. Germline V gives CDR1 MNHEY, CDR2 SVGAGI. Trimming left V 10 bases short and J 0 bases short, with 13 bases between. The CDR3 nucleotides are TGTGCCATCCGGGGGACAGCCTCCTACGAGCAGTACTTC. Residues: CAIRGTASYEQYF.

This clonotype appeared a few times. The gene calls are TRBV7-3 and TRBJ2-1; possibly TRBD1 for D (5 bases). Trimming took off 5 bases at V and 6 bases at J, with 11 bases between the two ends. Germline values: CDR1 SGHTA, CDR2 FQGTGA. The CDR3 extends over 13 amino acids. CDR3: CASSPMGPNEQFF. In DNA form, the CDR3 reads TGTGCCAGCAGCCCCATGGGGCCCAATGAGCAGTTCTTC.

This clonotype has just a few counts. The chain couples TRBV7-8 to TRBJ2-1, with 9 bases that match TRBD2. The junction had 6 bases not matched to a gene; V was cut back by 0 bases and J by 9 bases. Germline V gives CDR1 SGHVS, CDR2 FQNEAQ. The length of the CDR3 is 15 residues. For the CDR3, the DNA is TGTGCCAGCAGCTTAGCTAGCGGGAGAACCCGTGAGCAGTTCTTC. Its protein product is CASSLASGRTREQFF.

The genes are TRBV9 and TRBJ2-1; possible D gene TRBD2, 5 bases. CDR1 is SGDLS, CDR2 YYNGEE, per germline. The CDR3 has 15 residues. The germline V and J ends were trimmed by 0 bases and 2 bases, with 9 bases remaining between them. CDR3 nucleotides: TGTGCCAGCAGCGTAGAACTAGTCCCCTACAATGAGCAGTTCTTC. Translating it yields CASSVELVPYNEQFF.

On this clonotype itself: Since a much larger clone is just one base distant, this may be a read error. The rearrangement uses TRBV15 and TRBJ2-1, with D possibly TRBD2 on 6 matching bases. Germline V gives CDR1 LNHNV, CDR2 YYDKDF (reference sequence). The CDR3 contains 15 residues. The CDR3: CATSRDLAGYNEQSF. CDR3 nucleotide sequence: TGTGCCACCAGCAGAGATCTGGCGGGATACAATGAGCAGTCCTTC.

The gene calls are TRBV28 and TRBJ2-3; weak D call: TRBD2 (6 bases). Trimming took off 5 bases at V and 4 bases at J, with 13 bases between the two ends. Per germline, CDR1 MDHEN and CDR2 SYDVKM. This CDR3 is 14 amino acids long. For the CDR3, the DNA is TGTGCCAGCAGTCGACCGGGGGAGGCAGATACGCAGTATTTT. This gives the protein CASSRPGEADTQYF.

Regarding this clonotype: A much bigger clone sits one base away, suggesting this may be a read error. The chain is built from TRBV2 and TRBJ1-1; D gene unclear. The V gene's germline CDR1 is SNHLY and CDR2 FYNNEI. The CDR3 totals 16 residues. CDR3 sequence (DNA): TGTGCCGGCAGCTTAGCGCGACGTCTGAAGAACACTGAAGCTTTCTTT. Encoded protein: CAGSLARRLKNTEAFF.